Below, 7 T cell receptor beta chains from the same sample are listed, as sequenced in a study of metastatic and nonmetastatic thyroid tumors. Through MiXCR, TCRdb re-clonotyped the PCR reads. The sample lists tens of thousands of clones, just under 25% seen once, with around 9.6% in the top ten. All patients were untreated before thyroid surgery. The sample was blood. The receptors stem from a female donor with papillary thyroid cancer or a benign thyroid nodule (not recorded which). Some clones in this sample may be carry-over from other donors' samples.

There are many counts of this clone. V usage is TRBV24-1 and J usage is TRBJ2-5, with TRBD1 matching over 9 bases. V shed 3 bases and J 2 bases; nucleotides not matched to a gene: 6. From germline, CDR1 is KGHDR and CDR2 SFDVKD. The CDR3 loop spans 16 amino acids. CDR3 loop: CATSDKDRGEQETQYF. CDR3 nucleotides: TGTGCCACCAGTGATAAAGACAGGGGGGAACAAGAGACCCAGTACTTC.

This clone appeared a few times. The chain combines TRBV6-1 with TRBJ1-2, with TRBD1 as a possible D gene (5 bases). This CDR3 spans 13 amino acids. Germline CDR1 and CDR2: MNHNS and SASEGT. V gave up 6 bases and J gave up 5 bases, with 13 bases separating them. The CDR3 DNA reads as TGTGCCAGCAGCGGGGGGGGGTGGTATGGCTACACCTTC. Translated, it gives CASSGGGWYGYTF.

The table lists this clone with many counts. The J gene is TRBJ1-3, the V gene TRBV7-2; 8 bases agree with TRBD1. Germline values: CDR1 SGHTA, CDR2 FQGNSA. The CDR3 runs to 13 residues. Germline trimming cut 8 bases from V and 4 bases from J; bases unmatched to any gene: 4. This chain's CDR3 is CASADRVGNTIYF. The CDR3 region has the DNA TGTGCCAGCGCGGACAGGGTAGGAAACACCATATATTTT. Complete variable domain (other parts from reference TRBV7-2 and TRBJ1-3): GAGVSQSPSNKVTEKGKDVELRCDPISGHTALYWYRQSLGQGLEFLIYFQGNSAPDKSGLPSDRFSAERTGGSVSTLTIQRTQQEDSAVYLCASADRVGNTIYFGEGSWLTVV.

The chain combines TRBV10-3 with TRBJ2-5; the D gene is possibly TRBD1 (5 bases). The CDR3 has 14 amino acids. Germline-derived CDR1 and CDR2 are ENHRY and SYGVKD. V gave up 4 bases and J gave up 5 bases, with 14 bases separating them. CDR3 loop: CAISAGHDWETQYF. CDR3 sequence (DNA): TGTGCCATCAGTGCAGGACATGATTGGGAGACCCAGTACTTC.

This clone was detected ten times or more. The rearrangement links TRBV11-2 to TRBJ2-7; D remains unclear. The V gene's germline CDR1 is SGHAT and CDR2 FQNNGV. This CDR3 is 11 amino acids long. The V gene lost 3 bases and the J gene lost 2 bases, with 2 bases spanning the gap. The CDR3, as DNA: TGTGCCAGCAGCTTGACCTACGAGCAGTACTTC. It codes for CASSLTYEQYF.

This clone was seen more than once but under ten times. This sequence may be a read error, since a much larger clone differs from it by one base. It is unclear where the CDR3 begins or ends on the DNA, so no DNA is shown, and the CDR3 is as TCRdb lists it. V usage is TRBV29-1 and J usage is TRBJ1-6; no DNA check was done on the table's D call, TRBD1. The germline CDR1 and CDR2 sequences are SQVTM and ANQGSEA. The CDR3 spans 12 residues, counting both ends. CDR3: CSVGGGNSPPHF.

In the case of this clone: Given the absence of the conserved phenylalanine or tryptophan at the CDR3 end, a read error is likely. Because the CDR3's place on the DNA is in doubt, the DNA is left out and the CDR3 is given as listed by TCRdb. The gene calls are TRBV20-1 and TRBJ2-7; the tabulated D call, TRBD1, remains unverified against the DNA. From its first to its last residue, the CDR3 has 15 amino acids. Germline V gene lookup returns CDR1 DFQATT and CDR2 SNEGSKA (reference sequence). The CDR3 sequence is CSARPSSGASDEKYL.